These 26 T cell receptor beta chains were all obtained from the same sample, sequenced in a study of cytotoxic CD8 clonotypes in ibrutinib-treated CLL. Assay: immunoSEQ multiplex PCR; the TCRdb copy retains only in-frame clones and omits some. The sample contains about 150,000 clones, over 60% of which appear only once. Sample: PBMCs, taken after 12 months of ibrutinib treatment. Receptor source: a human donor with chronic lymphocytic leukemia.

The chain uses TRBV5-6 and TRBJ2-2; 9 nucleotides align to TRBD1. V dropped 7 bases and J dropped 2; count of bases not matched to a gene: 6. This CDR3 has 15 residues. Germline V lookup: CDR1 SGHDT, CDR2 YYEEEE. CDR3 bases: TGTGCCAGCGCGGACAGGGGACTAAACACCGGGGAGCTGTTTTTT. Protein product: CASADRGLNTGELFF. The whole variable domain, filled in from reference TRBV5-6 and TRBJ2-2, reads DAGVTQSPTHLIKTRGQQVTLRCSPKSGHDTVSWYQQALGQGPQFIFQYYEEEERQRGNFPDRFSGHQFPNYSSELNVNALLLGDSALYLCASADRGLNTGELFFGEGSRLTVL.

The chain carries TRBV20-1 and TRBJ1-1; D possibly corresponds to TRBD1 (5 bases). This CDR3 is 11 amino acids long. CDR1 and CDR2 from the germline V gene are DFQATT and SNEGSKA (reference sequence). V was pared by 3 bases and J by 6 bases, with 8 bases between. This CDR3 is CSASGGPEAFF. The CDR3 DNA sequence: TGCAGTGCTAGTGGGGGACCTGAAGCTTTCTTT.

The J gene is TRBJ2-7, the V gene TRBV7-3; D not resolved. The CDR3 runs to 16 residues. Germline assignment: CDR1 SGHTA and CDR2 FQGTGA. V lost 3 bases, J lost 2 bases, and 17 bases lay in between. CDR3 residues: CASSFIYVGPTYEQYF. Here the CDR3 DNA reads TGTGCCAGCAGCTTTATCTATGTAGGGCCGACCTACGAGCAGTACTTC.

The count of this clone is one. The chain carries TRBV18 and TRBJ2-3, with a possible D match to TRBD2 (5 bases). This CDR3 contains 14 residues. CDR1 and CDR2 (germline): KGHSH, LQKENI. With 3 bases removed from V and 6 bases from J, the gap between germline ends came to 13 bases. The CDR3 region has the DNA TGTGCCAGCTCACCCCCGGAGGTCCGGGATACGCAGTATTTT. Protein product: CASSPPEVRDTQYF.

This clone showed up just a few times. The chain carries TRBV4-1 and TRBJ1-2; 8 bases line up with TRBD1. Losses at the gene ends were 1 base for V and 8 bases for J; bases not matched to a gene: 9. CDR1 is MGHRA and CDR2 is YSYEKL in the germline V gene. The CDR3 loop spans 15 amino acids. DNA of the CDR3: TGCGCCAGCAGCCAAGCCCCAACAGGGGGGAAAGGCTACACCTTC. Its protein is CASSQAPTGGKGYTF.

The chain joins TRBV29-1 to TRBJ2-3; D possibly corresponds to TRBD1 (6 bases). The CDR3 contains 13 residues. The germline V gene has CDR1 SQVTM and CDR2 ANQGSEA. V lost 6 bases to trimming and J lost 2 bases, with 12 bases between them. CDR3 region: CSVGQGITDTQYF. In DNA, the CDR3 is TGCAGCGTCGGTCAGGGGATCACAGATACGCAGTATTTT.

The chain uses TRBV30 and TRBJ2-7; weak D call: TRBD2 (6 bases). Deletions cut 0 bases from V and 0 bases from J, with 9 bases between. Germline CDR1 reads GTSNPN; CDR2 reads SVGIG (reference sequence). The CDR3 totals 14 residues. In nucleotides, the CDR3 is TGTGCCTGGAGTGTGAGTAGCGGCTCCTACGAGCAGTACTTC. As protein: CAWSVSSGSYEQYF.

This clone has only one observation. The chain carries TRBV6-1 and TRBJ2-7; D is unresolved. Trimming left V 6 bases short and J 1 base short, with 13 bases between. The CDR3 is made up of 14 amino acids. Germline CDR1 MNHNS, CDR2 SASEGT. The CDR3 bases are TGTGCCAGCAGAACCTTAGCCGGTTCCTACGAGCAGTACTTC. Its translation: CASRTLAGSYEQYF.

The chain couples TRBV19 to TRBJ2-1; 9 bases map to TRBD2. Trimming at V came to 8 bases and at J to 0 bases, leaving 14 bases not matched to a gene. Germline V gene sequence: CDR1 LNHDA, CDR2 SQIVND (reference sequence). This CDR3 has 18 amino acids. The DNA for the CDR3 is TGTGCCAGTCCGGGGGCCGTAGCGGGGGAAAGCTCCTACAATGAGCAGTTCTTC. Translated: CASPGAVAGESSYNEQFF.

The rearrangement uses TRBV15 and TRBJ2-1; D might be TRBD2 (6 bases). From germline, CDR1 is LNHNV and CDR2 YYDKDF (reference sequence). The CDR3 is made up of 16 amino acids. V lost 0 bases to trimming and J lost 2 bases, with 11 bases between them. CDR3 in DNA: TGTGCCACCAGCAGAGATTTGGAGGGAACCTACAATGAGCAGTTCTTC. This encodes CATSRDLEGTYNEQFF.

Only a few counts were recorded for this clone. V usage is TRBV10-3 and J usage is TRBJ2-7; TRBD1 agrees at 9 bases. With 6 bases clipped from V and 0 bases from J, the junction kept 6 bases outside the gene matches. This CDR3 is built from 15 residues. Germline V lookup: CDR1 ENHRY, CDR2 SYGVKD. For the CDR3, the DNA is TGTGCCATCAGACCAACAGGGGGCAGCTCCTACGAGCAGTACTTC. Translating gives CAIRPTGGSSYEQYF.

In this sample, this clone turned up a few times. J is TRBJ2-7 and V is TRBV27; D is perhaps TRBD1 (5 bases). The germline V gene encodes CDR1 MNHEY and CDR2 SMNVEV (reference sequence). The germline V and J ends were trimmed by 5 bases and 9 bases, with 14 bases remaining between them. This CDR3 is built from 12 residues. CDR3 amino acids: CASSLQGQGQYF. As DNA, the CDR3 is TGTGCCAGCAGTCTCCAGGGTCAAGGGCAGTACTTC.

The rearrangement joins TRBV2 to TRBJ2-5; D is uncertain. Germline V gene data show CDR1 as SNHLY and CDR2 as FYNNEI. The ends were cut back, 11 bases at V and 5 bases at J, with 18 bases in the middle. This CDR3 spans 13 amino acids. CDR3 nucleotide sequence: TGTGCCTCCCACTCAAGGTTCGGGGAGACCCAGTACTTC. It translates to CASHSRFGETQYF.

The CDR3 nucleotides read TGTGCCAGCAGGCAAGCAGGGCGTGGGGGCACTGAAGCTTTCTTT. Translating gives CASRQAGRGGTEAFF. The rearrangement uses TRBV5-6 and TRBJ1-1, with D possibly TRBD1 on 5 matching bases. The length of the CDR3 is 15 residues. The germline V gene encodes CDR1 SGHDT and CDR2 YYEEEE. V was trimmed by 5 bases and J by 4 bases, leaving 18 bases between them.

A single count supports this clone. This chain joins TRBV6-5 and TRBJ1-5; TRBD1 agrees at 8 bases. Germline CDR1 and CDR2: MNHEY and SVGAGI. J lost 4 bases, V lost 5 bases, and 7 bases had no gene match. This CDR3 contains 15 residues. CDR3 nucleotides: TGTGCCAGCAGTCAAACCGGGACAGGTAATCAGCCCCAGCATTTT. Encoded protein: CASSQTGTGNQPQHF.

The genes are TRBV30 and TRBJ1-5, with 7 bases matching TRBD1. Germline V gives CDR1 GTSNPN, CDR2 SVGIG (reference sequence). Trimming took 2 bases from V and 4 from J; bases not matched to a gene: 5. The length of the CDR3 is 14 residues. The CDR3 DNA reads TGTGCCTGGAGTCGTAAACAGGGGAATCAGCCCCAGCATTTT. Translated, it gives CAWSRKQGNQPQHF.

The genes are TRBV2 and TRBJ2-2; D possibly corresponds to TRBD2 (7 bases). Germline CDR1 reads SNHLY; CDR2 reads FYNNEI. The V gene lost 5 bases and the J gene lost 1 base, with 17 bases spanning the gap. The CDR3 has 17 residues. CDR3 loop: CASSQGLAVENTGELFF. The CDR3 region has the DNA TGTGCCAGCAGTCAGGGGCTAGCGGTAGAGAACACCGGGGAGCTGTTTTTT.

The chain uses TRBV30 and TRBJ1-5, with a weak D call TRBD1 (5 bases). Trimming took off 3 bases at V and 4 bases at J, with 10 bases between the two ends. The germline CDR1 and CDR2 sequences are GTSNPN and SVGIG (reference sequence). The CDR3 has 13 amino acids. CDR3 bases: TGTGCCTGGAGGACAGAACAGAATCAGCCCCAGCATTTT. It codes for CAWRTEQNQPQHF. Looking up the rest from reference TRBV30 and TRBJ1-5 gives the full variable domain: SQTIHQWPATLVQPVGSPLSLECTVEGTSNPNLYWYRQAAGRGLQLLFYSVGIGQISSEVPQNLSASRPQDRQFILSSKKLLLSDSGFYLCAWRTEQNQPQHFGDGTRLSIL.

The sample holds a few counts of this clone. This chain joins TRBV10-2 and TRBJ1-3, with TRBD1 identical over 8 bases. V shed 3 bases and J 1 base; nucleotides not matched to a gene: 8. Germline loops: CDR1 WSHSY, CDR2 SAAADI. This CDR3 has 17 amino acids. This CDR3 reads CASSDRGPLASGNTIYF. The CDR3 coding sequence is TGCGCCAGCAGTGACAGGGGGCCCTTAGCTTCTGGAAACACCATATATTTT.

This clone was recorded a few times. The rearrangement links TRBV7-2 to TRBJ1-2; 9 nucleotides align to TRBD1. Trimming removed 4 bases from V and 5 bases from J; junction bases left unmatched: 2. Germline V gene lookup returns CDR1 SGHTA and CDR2 FQGNSA. CDR3 length: 13 amino acids. The CDR3 DNA reads TGTGCCAGCAGCTCGACAGGGGGGTATGGCTACACCTTC. Translation gives CASSSTGGYGYTF.

This clone was picked up one time. The rearrangement links TRBV7-8 to TRBJ2-3; D perhaps matches TRBD2 (6 bases). The CDR3 extends over 16 amino acids. Trimming removed 5 bases from V and 0 bases from J, with 15 bases in between. Germline CDR1 is SGHVS and CDR2 is FQNEAQ. CDR3 in amino acids: CASSQRWGESTDTQYF. In DNA form, the CDR3 reads TGTGCCAGCAGCCAGAGGTGGGGGGAGAGCACAGATACGCAGTATTTT.

The chain is built from TRBV7-6 and TRBJ2-5, with 10 positions matching TRBD2. Germline loops: CDR1 SGHVS, CDR2 FNYEAQ. With V trimmed by 5 bases and J by 5 bases, 5 bases remained unmatched. This CDR3 has 14 residues. CDR3 DNA: TGTGCCAGCAGCCCAGCGGGAGGGCTGGAGACCCAGTACTTC. As protein: CASSPAGGLETQYF.

This clone was picked up one time. The chain links TRBV4-3 to TRBJ2-7; TRBD1 aligns across 11 bases. Germline trimming cut 4 bases from V and 7 bases from J; bases unmatched to any gene: 9. Germline CDR1 and CDR2: LGHNA and YSLEER. The CDR3 is made up of 15 amino acids. CDR3 DNA sequence: TGCGCCAGCAGCCTCAGGACCGGGACAGGGGGAGAGCAGTACTTC. This codes for CASSLRTGTGGEQYF.

The chain uses TRBV2 and TRBJ1-5; 7 nucleotides align to TRBD1. This CDR3 has 15 amino acids. CDR1 SNHLY and CDR2 FYNNEI come from the germline V gene. V trimming: 4 bases; J trimming: 4 bases; junction bases outside the gene matches: 7. CDR3 in amino acids: CASSGQGSRNQPQHF. The CDR3 DNA is TGTGCCAGCAGTGGACAGGGTTCAAGGAATCAGCCCCAGCATTTT.

This sequence joins TRBV11-3 and TRBJ2-2, with TRBD2 matching over 9 bases. The CDR3 contains 15 residues. Germline V gene sequence: CDR1 SGHNT, CDR2 YENEEA. V was pared by 2 bases and J by 7 bases, with 5 bases of the junction left unmatched. CDR3 in DNA: TGTGCCAGCAGCTTACTGCGGGAGGGGAGCGGGGAGCTGTTTTTT. Translation gives CASSLLREGSGELFF. Based on the CDR3 plus reference TRBV11-3 and TRBJ2-2, the full variable domain is EAGVVQSPRYKIIEKKQPVAFWCNPISGHNTLYWYLQNLGQGPELLIRYENEEAVDDSQLPKDRFSAERLKGVDSTLKIQPAELGDSAVYLCASSLLREGSGELFFGEGSRLTVL.

The V and J genes are TRBV10-3 and TRBJ2-3, with TRBD2 matching over 10 bases. CDR3 length: 16 residues. CDR1 is ENHRY and CDR2 is SYGVKD in the germline V gene. With 8 bases clipped from V and 0 bases from J, the junction kept 8 bases outside the gene matches. The CDR3 region is CAISSGLASSTDTQYF. The CDR3 region has the DNA TGTGCCATCTCCTCGGGACTAGCGTCTAGCACAGATACGCAGTATTTT.